This TCR beta chain was sequenced in a study of blood T cell repertoires in COVID-19. On the study more broadly: Samples of COVID-19 (acute and convalescent) were obtained from the United States, Italy and Spain. In each case, the material was cDNA or gDNA derived from T cells, B-cell-depleted T cells, or PBMCs.

Authors' processing steps: From reference gene primer amplification, estimates of nucleated cell counts were derived. TCRdb's copy holds only in-frame clones and misses some; the assay was immunoSEQ multiplex PCR. V and J calls and clone size are as listed in that table; D and trimming were resolved from the DNA. The top ten hold 7.5% to 9% of the sample, which has about 500,000 clones, 85% to 90% seen once. The CDR3 length is 16 residues. Germline V gives CDR1 LNHDA, CDR2 SQIVND (reference sequence). Trimming took 7 bases from V and 4 from J, leaving 19 bases between them. Seattle's enrolled individuals joined amid active infection and were then monitored longitudinally.

This TCR was sampled from a woman aged 45-65 years with COVID-19, enrolled during active disease. The material sequenced was peripheral blood. The chain combines TRBV19 with TRBJ2-2; perhaps TRBD2 as D (6 bases). CDR3 in amino acids: CASTGRGSGPTGELFF. The DNA for the CDR3 is TGTGCCAGTACCGGGCGGGGTAGCGGCCCCACCGGGGAGCTGTTTTTT.